This T cell receptor beta chain comes out of a study of OX40 agonist ivuxolimab in advanced cancers. Overall study results and limits: CD4+ and CD8+ blood T cells expanded clonally by week 6 at 0.1 to 3.0 mg/kg. Antigen targets of the expanded peripheral T cells went undetermined.

Generated by immunoSEQ multiplex PCR, the TCRdb table keeps only in-frame clones and is missing some. The table records 30,000 to 45,000 clones, approximately 90% of them present only once. For this clone: Antigen specificity is unknown.

The CDR3 is 12 residues long. CDR1 is SGHAT, CDR2 FQDESV, per germline (reference sequence). Trimming pared 1 base from V and 4 bases from J, leaving 2 bases between. The receptor's source is an adult with an advanced solid tumor such as melanoma, head and neck, liver or kidney cancer. The sample consisted of CD4+ or CD8+ T cells sorted from blood, taken in a trial of the OX40 agonist ivuxolimab. The V and J genes are TRBV11-1 and TRBJ1-5; D remains unclear. Written as DNA, the CDR3 is TGTGCCAGCAGCTTAGGAAATCAGCCCCAGCATTTT. Translating gives CASSLGNQPQHF.